These 30 T cell receptor beta chains originate from one sample sequenced in a study of shared clonotypes between healthy human individuals. Clones were sequenced by immunoSEQ multiplex PCR, and TCRdb holds only the in-frame ones, with some missing. The sample consists of about 1.5 million clones, about 98% of them appearing once. Sequenced sample: naive CD4+ T cells sorted from blood. Subset defined: CD45RA+ positively selected. The receptor source for this set is a man aged 30 to 39 in good health.

The rearrangement joins TRBV5-8 to TRBJ2-7; 11 nucleotides agree with TRBD2. This CDR3 contains 16 residues. After removal of 3 bases from V and 5 bases from J, the junction contained 10 bases not matched to a gene. The germline V gene has CDR1 SGHTS and CDR2 YDEGEE. The CDR3 loop reads CASSSTSGRWSDEQYF. For the CDR3, the DNA is TGTGCCAGCAGCTCTACTAGCGGGAGATGGAGCGACGAGCAGTACTTC.

This chain uses TRBV6-5 with TRBJ2-5; weak D call: TRBD1 (7 bases). The CDR3 loop spans 14 amino acids. CDR1 MNHEY and CDR2 SVGAGI come from the germline V gene. Between the trimmed V and J ends, which lost 7 bases and 2 bases, there was a span of 14 bases. The CDR3 reads CASTQGGGQETQYF. The CDR3 DNA follows: TGTGCCAGCACCCAGGGGGGCGGTCAAGAGACCCAGTACTTC.

The chain is built from TRBV2 and TRBJ2-1, with D possibly called TRBD1 or TRBD2 (5 bases each). Germline CDR1 SNHLY, CDR2 FYNNEI. There are 11 residues in the CDR3. V was trimmed by 5 bases and J by 15 bases, leaving 14 bases between them. In DNA, the CDR3 is TGTGCCAGCAGTAACCGGGACCCCCGGTTCTTC. This gives the protein CASSNRDPRFF.

This clone has only one observation. This sequence joins TRBV15 and TRBJ2-5, with 9 bases that match TRBD1. Germline V gene sequence: CDR1 LNHNV, CDR2 YYDKDF (reference sequence). The CDR3 is made up of 16 amino acids. Trimming removed 0 bases from V and 5 bases from J; junction bases left unmatched: 7. CDR3 residues: CATSRDWGTGFETQYF. The CDR3 DNA sequence: TGTGCCACCAGCAGAGATTGGGGGACAGGGTTCGAGACCCAGTACTTC. The full variable domain, in which reference TRBV15 and TRBJ2-5 provide the parts outside the CDR3, is DAMVIQNPRYQVTQFGKPVTLSCSQTLNHNVMYWYQQKSSQAPKLLFHYYDKDFNNEADTPDNFQSRRPNTSFCFLDIRSPGLGDTAMYLCATSRDWGTGFETQYFGPGTRLLVL.

The gene calls are TRBV11-2 and TRBJ2-1; D not certain. V lost 2 bases to trimming and J lost 0 bases, with 8 bases between them. The CDR3 extends over 15 amino acids. Germline V gene sequence: CDR1 SGHAT, CDR2 FQNNGV. The CDR3 nucleotides read TGTGCCAGCAGCTTAATGGAGAGCTCCTACAATGAGCAGTTCTTC. This encodes CASSLMESSYNEQFF.

This clone was seen a single time. The chain uses TRBV5-1 and TRBJ2-5; TRBD2 matches at 11 bases. The CDR3 extends over 16 amino acids. The J segment lost 1 base and the V segment lost 2 bases, leaving 4 bases of the junction unmatched. Per the germline V gene, CDR1 is SGHRS and CDR2 is YFSETQ. CDR3 bases: TGCGCCAGCAGCTTCCCGACTAGCGGGACCCAAGAGACCCAGTACTTC. Protein: CASSFPTSGTQETQYF.

The V and J genes are TRBV9 and TRBJ2-5; 8 bases are shared with TRBD2. CDR3 length equals 15 residues. The V segment lost 0 bases and the J segment 5 bases; nucleotides outside the gene matches: 6. CDR1 and CDR2 from the germline V gene are SGDLS and YYNGEE. CDR3 region: CASSVAAGGDETQYF. CDR3 nucleotides: TGTGCCAGCAGCGTAGCTGCGGGGGGTGATGAGACCCAGTACTTC. Complete variable domain (other parts from reference TRBV9 and TRBJ2-5): DSGVTQTPKHLITATGQRVTLRCSPRSGDLSVYWYQQSLDQGLQFLIQYYNGEERAKGNILERFSAQQFPDLHSELNLSSLELGDSALYFCASSVAAGGDETQYFGPGTRLLVL.

The rearrangement uses TRBV6-5 and TRBJ2-7, with D possibly called TRBD1 or TRBD2 (7 bases each). Deletions cut 0 bases from V and 5 bases from J, with 14 bases between. The CDR3 is made up of 15 amino acids. CDR1 is MNHEY, CDR2 SVGAGI, per germline. CDR3 nucleotide sequence: TGTGCCAGCAGTTACTCGGGGGGAGGGGGCCACGAGCAGTACTTC. Translation: CASSYSGGGGHEQYF.

This clone was counted a single time. The chain carries TRBV5-4 and TRBJ2-2, with 7 nucleotides matching TRBD1. This CDR3 has 15 amino acids. Per the germline V gene, CDR1 is SGHNT and CDR2 is YYREEE (reference sequence). V was clipped by 3 bases and J by 0 bases; unmatched bases: 2. The chain's CDR3 is CASSSQGSNTGELFF. The CDR3 DNA follows: TGTGCCAGCAGCTCACAGGGGTCGAACACCGGGGAGCTGTTTTTT.

The gene calls are TRBV6-5 and TRBJ2-1, with D perhaps TRBD2 (6 bases). V shed 4 bases and J shed 9 bases, with 19 bases lying between them. The CDR3 sequence is 15 residues long. From germline, CDR1 is MNHEY and CDR2 SVGAGI. The CDR3 nucleotides are TGTGCCAGCAGTTTCTTGTTGGAGGGTCGCGGTGAGCAGTTCTTC. Amino acids: CASSFLLEGRGEQFF.

Turning to this clone: Other DNA sequences in this specimen translate into the identical CDR3. The chain has TRBV6-5 and TRBJ1-1, with D perhaps matching TRBD1 (5 bases). The CDR3 has 13 amino acids. CDR1 is MNHEY, CDR2 SVGAGI, per germline. Deletions cut 0 bases from V and 7 bases from J, with 9 bases between. CDR3 coding DNA: TGTGCCAGCAGTTACTCGAAGGGACTTGAAGCTTTCTTT. Translation: CASSYSKGLEAFF.

The gene calls are TRBV29-1 and TRBJ1-2, with a possible D match to TRBD1 (5 bases). The CDR3 length is 12 residues. With 5 bases removed from V and 5 bases from J, the gap between germline ends came to 12 bases. Germline V lookup: CDR1 SQVTM, CDR2 ANQGSEA. This chain's CDR3 is CSVNQGKYGYTF. CDR3 nucleotide sequence: TGCAGCGTTAACCAGGGAAAATATGGCTACACCTTC.

This rearrangement joins TRBV5-1 to TRBJ2-6; D not resolved. The germline CDR1 and CDR2 sequences are SGHRS and YFSETQ. V was trimmed by 6 bases and J by 4 bases, leaving 20 bases between them. The CDR3 is made up of 17 amino acids. CDR3 amino acids: CASNFGLLGSGANVLTF. The CDR3 nucleotides read TGCGCCAGCAACTTCGGGTTACTTGGTTCCGGGGCCAACGTCCTGACTTTC.

The V and J genes are TRBV2 and TRBJ2-1, with 8 bases identical to TRBD2. The CDR3 covers 16 residues. V shed 7 bases and J 8 bases; nucleotides not matched to a gene: 16. The germline CDR1 and CDR2 sequences are SNHLY and FYNNEI. The CDR3 spells CASNPRVGLAPDEQFF. The CDR3 region has the DNA TGTGCCAGCAACCCTAGGGTAGGACTAGCCCCTGATGAGCAGTTCTTC.

The V gene is TRBV29-1, the J gene TRBJ2-7, with D unclear. CDR3 length: 11 amino acids. Germline CDR1 SQVTM, CDR2 ANQGSEA. Trimming stripped 4 bases from V and 6 bases from J, with 10 bases between. The CDR3 DNA follows: TGCAGCGTTGTAGGCCTTCGCGAGCAGTACTTC. Translation gives CSVVGLREQYF.

The chain uses TRBV29-1 and TRBJ2-5; D is possibly TRBD1 (6 bases). The CDR3 is 11 amino acids. Trimming took off 7 bases at V and 2 bases at J, with 8 bases between the two ends. CDR1 is SQVTM, CDR2 ANQGSEA, per germline. The CDR3 region is CSGGPQETQYF. The CDR3, as DNA: TGCAGCGGGGGGCCACAAGAGACCCAGTACTTC.

The J gene is TRBJ2-3, the V gene TRBV9; 10 bases are shared with TRBD2. Germline lookup yields CDR1 SGDLS and CDR2 YYNGEE. Unmatched junction bases numbered 12, after V lost 0 bases and J lost 5 bases. The CDR3 sequence is 18 residues long. CDR3 sequence (DNA): TGTGCCAGCAGCGTAGGCCCCAGCGGGAGGGCCCCGGGAGATACGCAGTATTTT. As protein: CASSVGPSGRAPGDTQYF.

The chain combines TRBV9 with TRBJ2-2; perhaps TRBD2 as D (6 bases). This CDR3 is 19 amino acids long. Germline CDR1 SGDLS, CDR2 YYNGEE. The V end was cut by 3 bases, the J end by 0 bases, with 21 bases between. CDR3 region: CASSGRGPPGLPNTGELFF. In DNA form, the CDR3 reads TGTGCCAGCAGCGGCAGAGGACCCCCGGGACTGCCGAACACCGGGGAGCTGTTTTTT.

V usage is TRBV7-9 and J usage is TRBJ2-3, with 8 bases lining up with TRBD1. Germline assignment: CDR1 SEHNR and CDR2 FQNEAQ (reference sequence). This CDR3 spans 15 amino acids. V was clipped by 0 bases and J by 6 bases; unmatched bases: 5. As DNA, the CDR3 is TGTGCCAGCAGCTTAGCAGGGCAGGGGGCGGATACGCAGTATTTT. Encoded protein: CASSLAGQGADTQYF.

Remarks on this clone: This specimen includes other DNA sequences encoding the same CDR3. The chain links TRBV7-6 to TRBJ1-4; 10 bases are shared with TRBD1. Germline loops: CDR1 SGHVS, CDR2 FNYEAQ. This CDR3 is 14 amino acids long. Losses at the gene ends were 3 bases for V and 8 bases for J; bases not matched to a gene: 3. The CDR3 nucleotides are TGTGCCAGCAGCTTCGGACAGGGGGAAGAAAAACTGTTTTTT. The encoded protein is CASSFGQGEEKLFF.

This sequence joins TRBV5-4 and TRBJ1-1; 8 bases align to TRBD1. Losses at the gene ends were 5 bases for V and 4 bases for J; bases not matched to a gene: 7. This CDR3 region has 14 residues. From germline, CDR1 is SGHNT and CDR2 YYREEE (reference sequence). The CDR3 sequence: CASSQKTGATEAFF. In DNA form, the CDR3 reads TGTGCCAGCAGTCAAAAGACAGGGGCCACTGAAGCTTTCTTT.

CDR3 sequence reads: CASSTKSGLAGGGPYNEQFF. The CDR3 nucleotides are TGTGCCAGTAGTACGAAGTCGGGACTAGCGGGAGGGGGGCCCTACAATGAGCAGTTCTTC. The rearrangement uses TRBV19 and TRBJ2-1, with 16 bases aligning to TRBD2. The germline CDR1 and CDR2 sequences are LNHDA and SQIVND (reference sequence). The CDR3 totals 20 residues. Unmatched junction bases numbered 11, after V lost 4 bases and J lost 2 bases. Drawing the rest from reference TRBV19 and TRBJ2-1, the complete variable domain is DGGITQSPKYLFRKEGQNVTLSCEQNLNHDAMYWYRQDPGQGLRLIYYSQIVNDFQKGDIAEGYSVSREKKESFPLTVTSAQKNPTAFYLCASSTKSGLAGGGPYNEQFFGPGTRLTVL.

Concerning this clone: Within the sample, other DNA sequences also encode this same CDR3. This chain links TRBV19 with TRBJ2-3; D unresolved. Germline CDR1 and CDR2: LNHDA and SQIVND (reference sequence). The CDR3 is 13 residues long. The germline V and J ends were trimmed by 6 bases and 3 bases, with 10 bases remaining between them. The CDR3 spells CASSGVGTDTQYF. In DNA form, the CDR3 reads TGTGCCAGTAGCGGAGTTGGTACAGATACGCAGTATTTT. The full variable domain, its missing parts supplied by reference TRBV19 and TRBJ2-3, is DGGITQSPKYLFRKEGQNVTLSCEQNLNHDAMYWYRQDPGQGLRLIYYSQIVNDFQKGDIAEGYSVSREKKESFPLTVTSAQKNPTAFYLCASSGVGTDTQYFGPGTRLTVL.

J is TRBJ1-1 and V is TRBV6-6, with 8 bases matching TRBD1. The V and J ends lost 6 bases and 7 bases, in that order; junction bases with no gene match: 7. The CDR3 spans 13 residues. Germline values: CDR1 MNHNY, CDR2 SVGAGI (reference sequence). The DNA for the CDR3 is TGTGCCAGCAGACAAACAGGGGGAATTGAAGCTTTCTTT. It is translated as CASRQTGGIEAFF.

The rearrangement uses TRBV4-2 and TRBJ1-2; 9 nucleotides align to TRBD1. V was pared by 1 base and J by 8 bases, with 5 bases of the junction left unmatched. The CDR3 runs to 14 residues. In germline, CDR1 is LGHNA, CDR2 YNFKEQ. The CDR3 reads CASSQGDREVGYTF. The CDR3 coding sequence is TGTGCCAGCAGCCAAGGGGACAGGGAAGTCGGCTACACCTTC.

The V call is TRBV11-2, the J call TRBJ2-3; tentatively, D is TRBD2 (6 bases). This CDR3 region has 13 residues. Looked up from germline, CDR1 is SGHAT and CDR2 is FQNNGV. The V and J ends lost 6 bases and 3 bases respectively, with 10 bases between them. The CDR3 sequence: CASRIAATDTQYF. CDR3 bases: TGTGCCAGCAGGATAGCGGCGACAGATACGCAGTATTTT.

This chain joins TRBV19 and TRBJ1-5, with unresolved D. CDR3 length equals 14 residues. CDR1 LNHDA and CDR2 SQIVND come from the germline V gene (reference sequence). V gave up 7 bases and J gave up 2 bases, with 12 bases separating them. The CDR3 bases are TGTGCCAGTACTATCGGCTTGGGCAATCAGCCCCAGCATTTT. The encoded protein is CASTIGLGNQPQHF.

J is TRBJ1-4 and V is TRBV7-6, with D possibly matching TRBD1 (6 bases). With 0 bases removed from V and 10 bases from J, the gap between germline ends came to 12 bases. Germline CDR1 and CDR2: SGHVS and FNYEAQ. This CDR3 has 14 residues. CDR3 amino acids: CASSLAGAWGKLFF. Written as DNA, the CDR3 is TGTGCCAGCAGCTTAGCGGGGGCTTGGGGAAAACTGTTTTTT.

The chain combines TRBV21-1 with TRBJ2-5; TRBD1 reflects the table's D call only, with no check against the DNA. TRBV21-1 represents a pseudogene. This CDR3 spans 14 amino acids. The CDR3: CASSKTGQQETQYF. The CDR3 coding sequence is TGTGCCAGCAGCAAAACAGGACAGCAAGAGACCCAGTACTTC.

This clone was observed a few times. The CDR3 spells CASSIETYQPQHF. The DNA for the CDR3 is TGTGCCAGTAGTATAGAGACTTATCAGCCCCAGCATTTT. The chain uses TRBV19 and TRBJ1-5; no definite D call. The CDR3 length is 13 residues. Trimming removed 0 bases from V and 5 bases from J, with 5 bases in between. CDR1 and CDR2 from the germline V gene are LNHDA and SQIVND (reference sequence). Variable domain in full (rest from reference TRBV19 and TRBJ1-5): DGGITQSPKYLFRKEGQNVTLSCEQNLNHDAMYWYRQDPGQGLRLIYYSQIVNDFQKGDIAEGYSVSREKKESFPLTVTSAQKNPTAFYLCASSIETYQPQHFGDGTRLSIL.